This is a list of T cell receptor beta chains from one sample in a study of shared clonotypes between healthy human individuals. TCRdb keeps only in-frame clones here, not all; method: immunoSEQ multiplex PCR. The sample records hundreds of thousands of clones, about 95% being singletons. The sequenced material came from naive CD8+ T cells sorted from blood. The receptor source for this set is a young woman in good health. Both conserved end residues are part of each CDR3. D genes are given only for firm matches. A row's size may be missing; if present it is once, few, many or a size class.

length,size,D,J,V,DNA,CDR3
13,-,-,TRBJ2-7,TRBV11-2,TGTGCCAGCAGATCGACAGCAGACTACGAGCAGTACTTC,CASRSTADYEQYF
12,-,-,TRBJ1-1,TRBV7-9,TGTGCCAGCAGCCCGAACCCCACTGAAGCTTTCTTT,CASSPNPTEAFF
16,-,-,TRBJ1-3,TRBV29-1,TGCAGCGTTGAAGATCGATTACAGAGCTCTGGAAACACCATATATTTT,CSVEDRLQSSGNTIYF
17,-,-,TRBJ1-1,TRBV6-1,TGTGCCAGCAGTGAATTGATGGGGGGCTTGGTGAACACTGAAGCTTTCTTT,CASSELMGGLVNTEAFF
14,-,TRBD1,TRBJ2-7,TRBV19,TGTGCCAGTAGTATGGGGGACAGCCCCTACGAGCAGTACTTC,CASSMGDSPYEQYF
15,-,TRBD2,TRBJ2-7,TRBV5-1,TGCGCCAGCAGCCCACGGACTAGCGGGAGAGTCGAGCAGTACTTC,CASSPRTSGRVEQYF
15,few,-,TRBJ1-1,TRBV28,TGTGCCAGCAGTTTATTTTTTGTGGAGGGGACTGAAGCTTTCTTT,CASSLFFVEGTEAFF
15,-,TRBD2,TRBJ2-1,TRBV27,TGTGCCAGCAGTTTAATAGCGGGAGTCAACAATGAGCAGTTCTTC,CASSLIAGVNNEQFF
19,-,TRBD2,TRBJ2-4,TRBV4-1,TGCGCCAGCAGTCCCAGCCGACTAGCGGGAGAGGGTGGCAAAAACATTCAGTACTTC,CASSPSRLAGEGGKNIQYF
15,-,-,TRBJ1-1,TRBV15,TGTGCCACCAGCAGAGATACTGGACCGAACACTGAAGCTTTCTTT,CATSRDTGPNTEAFF
14,-,TRBD2,TRBJ2-1,TRBV19,TGTGCCAGTAGTACCCTGACTAGCGGGAATGAGCAGTTCTTC,CASSTLTSGNEQFF
15,-,TRBD2,TRBJ2-3,TRBV2,TGTGCCAGCAGTGAACCTAGCGGAGGCACAGATACGCAGTATTTT,CASSEPSGGTDTQYF
15,-,TRBD2,TRBJ2-1,TRBV27,TGTGCCAGCAGTTCGGGACTAGCGGGAGTCTATGAGCAGTTCTTC,CASSSGLAGVYEQFF
15,-,-,TRBJ1-2,TRBV13,TGTGCCAGCAGCTCCTCGAGGGTTGGGGCCTATGGCTACACCTTC,CASSSSRVGAYGYTF
18,few,-,TRBJ2-7,TRBV7-2,TGTGCCAGCAGCCCCCACGGTAGGCCCAGAAAAGCCTCCTACGAGCAGTACTTC,CASSPHGRPRKASYEQYF
12,once,TRBD1,TRBJ2-4,TRBV13,TGTGCCAGCAGCTTACAGGGGGACATTCAGTACTTC,CASSLQGDIQYF
14,-,TRBD2,TRBJ2-7,TRBV2,TGTGCCAGCAGTTGGGCGGGAGGTTCCTACGAGCAGTACTTC,CASSWAGGSYEQYF
14,-,-,TRBJ2-1,TRBV30,TGTGCCTGGAGTGCTGGAATGGGCGACAATGAGCAGTTCTTC,CAWSAGMGDNEQFF
11,-,-,TRBJ2-1,TRBV20-1,TGCAGTGCTACCCTAGTGACTGAGCAGTTCTTC,CSATLVTEQFF
13,once,-,TRBJ1-2,TRBV29-1,TGCAGCGTCCGTTTTCCGGATAACTATGGCTACACCTTC,CSVRFPDNYGYTF
16,-,TRBD2,TRBJ2-7,TRBV4-3,TGCGCCAGCAGCCAAGGGCTAGCGGGAGCCTCCTACGAGCAGTACTTC,CASSQGLAGASYEQYF
13,-,-,TRBJ2-3,TRBV7-3,TGTGCCAGCAGCACCAGACTTACAGATACGCAGTATTTT,CASSTRLTDTQYF
12,few,-,TRBJ1-1,TRBV7-9,TGTGCCAGCAGCTTGGGGGAAGATGGGGCTTTCTTT,CASSLGEDGAFF
15,-,TRBD1,TRBJ2-7,TRBV27,TGTGCCAGCAGTTTACCAGGCAGGGGGCCTCACGAGCAGTACTTC,CASSLPGRGPHEQYF